This TCR beta chain was sequenced for a study of T cells in Graves' hyperthyroidism and ophthalmopathy. Between the trimmed V and J ends, which lost 4 bases and 1 base, there was a span of 14 bases. Per germline, CDR1 GTSNPN and CDR2 SVGIG (reference sequence). The CDR3 covers 14 residues. The investigators amplified TCR beta CDR3 regions from RNA transcripts. RT-PCR in the first round (using the HTBI primer set) targeted the TCR CDR3. TCRdb analysed the multiplex PCR reads with MiXCR anew, one entry per CDR3 protein. In the table there are a few hundred thousand distinct CDR3 sequences, around 16% of which are singletons. At least ten counts were recorded for this clonotype.

Source material: blood. The sequence was collected from a woman in her twenties or thirties with Graves' hyperthyroidism. This chain links TRBV30 with TRBJ2-7, with D hard to call. The CDR3 sequence is CAWIVERRSYEQYF. CDR3 sequence (DNA): TGTGCCTGGATAGTGGAACGACGATCCTACGAGCAGTACTTC. The variable domain in full, with the rest retrieved from reference TRBV30 and TRBJ2-7, is SQTIHQWPATLVQPVGSPLSLECTVEGTSNPNLYWYRQAAGRGLQLLFYSVGIGQISSEVPQNLSASRPQDRQFILSSKKLLLSDSGFYLCAWIVERRSYEQYFGPGTRLTVT.